Shown below are 3 T cell receptor beta chains from a single sample sequenced in a study of T-cell reconstitution after alpha-beta-depleted transplantation in children (dated by TCRdb to between 2015 and 2016). Library construction relied on PCR. The instrument given in TCRdb is Illumina HiSeq 2500. Molecular barcoding was employed in the preparation of TCR libraries, with unique molecular identifiers being used to normalize TCRbeta repertoire quantification. Through fastp at Q25 and MiXCR, TCRdb rebuilt clones from the public reads, retaining in-frame beta chains. All rows with the same CDR3 protein become a single entry with the most common DNA and genes. The sample table lists about 540,000 distinct CDR3 sequences, roughly 18% of them with a count of one. The ten most abundant clones make up approximately 3% of the sample. The sequencing here drew on PBMCs from the stem cell graft donor, taken from the stem cell graft. These receptors came from a human donor who donated a stem cell graft to a child with acute lymphoblastic leukemia.

This clonotype was observed a handful of times. The gene calls are TRBV27 and TRBJ1-5; D gene ambiguous. The CDR3 spans 14 residues. CDR1 MNHEY and CDR2 SMNVEV come from the germline V gene (reference sequence). Trimming removed 1 base at V and 7 bases at J, with 11 bases between. Here the CDR3 reads CASSLFGRSQPQHF. CDR3 coding DNA: TGTGCCAGCAGTTTATTCGGACGAAGCCAGCCCCAGCATTTT.

This clonotype was observed a handful of times. The chain employs TRBV12-3 or TRBV12-4 and TRBJ2-2; 11 nucleotides line up with TRBD2. V shed 6 bases, J shed 5 bases, and the junction held 8 bases outside the gene matches. This CDR3 has 16 residues. The CDR3 reads CASSKPGLAVTGELFF. The CDR3 DNA reads TGTGCCAGCAGCAAACCGGGACTAGCGGTTACCGGGGAGCTGTTTTTT.

There are a few counts of this clonotype. The chain has TRBV9 and TRBJ2-1; D is possibly TRBD2 (6 bases). Per germline, CDR1 SGDLS and CDR2 YYNGEE. Trimming cost V 2 bases and J 8 bases, with 8 bases left between them. This CDR3 has 12 residues. CDR3 sequence reads: CASSVGGDEQFF. The CDR3 DNA reads TGTGCCAGCAGCGTCGGGGGTGATGAGCAGTTCTTC.